The 23 T cell receptor beta chains presented below share a single source sample, sequenced in a study of blood T cells in healthy people across ages. The use of a sample-barcoded 5' primer and a J-beta primer mix characterized a second PCR of about 7 to 12 cycles. MiXCR, run by TCRdb on the 5' RACE reads, gives a single entry per CDR3 protein. The data contain roughly 680,000 distinct CDR3 sequences, roughly half of them singletons. The sample was blood. The receptor source for this set is a woman older than 75 in good health.

Points on this clonotype: This sequence may be a read error, since a much larger clone differs from it by one base. The rearrangement uses TRBV12-3 or TRBV12-4 and TRBJ2-7; unclear D gene. CDR3 length: 15 amino acids. The V and J ends lost 5 bases and 7 bases respectively, with 21 bases between them. The CDR3, as DNA: TGTGCCAGCAGTACTACCTTCGCCGAATACAATGAGCAGTACTTC. This gives the protein CASSTTFAEYNEQYF.

The DNA of the CDR3 is TGTGCCAGCAGCTTCATCAGGAGCTCCTACAATGAGCAGTTCTTC. It specifies CASSFIRSSYNEQFF. This rearrangement joins TRBV5-5 to TRBJ2-1; D uncertain. V gave up 2 bases and J gave up 0 bases, with 9 bases separating them. Germline values: CDR1 SGHKS, CDR2 YYEKEE (reference sequence). The CDR3 extends over 15 amino acids.

This clonotype was seen a single time. CDR3 protein: CSVGFREQFF. DNA for the CDR3: TGCAGCGTTGGGTTCCGGGAGCAGTTCTTC. The V and J genes are TRBV29-1 and TRBJ2-1; D remains ambiguous. The CDR3 extends over 10 amino acids. Per germline, CDR1 SQVTM and CDR2 ANQGSEA. Trimming removed 4 bases from V and 10 bases from J, with 8 bases in between.

This chain links TRBV20-1 with TRBJ1-2; 11 bases align to TRBD1. Looked up from germline, CDR1 is DFQATT and CDR2 is SNEGSKA (reference sequence). Trimming took 4 bases from V and 7 from J; bases not matched to a gene: 5. The CDR3 sequence is 13 residues long. CDR3 coding DNA: TGCAGTGCTACGGACAGGGGGCAGGTTGGCTACACCTTC. Its protein is CSATDRGQVGYTF.

The sample holds many counts of this clonotype. The chain links TRBV5-1 to TRBJ2-1; maybe TRBD2 (5 bases). Germline lookup yields CDR1 SGHRS and CDR2 YFSETQ. CDR3 length: 14 amino acids. V shed 7 bases and J shed 6 bases, with 17 bases lying between them. CDR3 residues: CASGTPQAANEQFF. In DNA, the CDR3 is TGCGCCAGCGGTACGCCGCAAGCGGCCAATGAGCAGTTCTTC.

Many counts were recorded for this clonotype. J is TRBJ1-6 and V is TRBV10-3; tentative D call: TRBD1 (6 bases). The CDR3 contains 13 residues. Trimming removed 6 bases from V and 5 bases from J, with 8 bases in between. The germline CDR1 and CDR2 sequences are ENHRY and SYGVKD. The chain's CDR3 is CAIRDSNNSPLHF. In DNA, the CDR3 is TGTGCCATCAGGGACAGCAATAATTCACCCCTCCACTTT.

This clonotype showed up just a few times. The chain joins TRBV29-1 to TRBJ2-5, with TRBD2 matching over 10 bases. The CDR3 length is 15 residues. After removal of 2 bases from V and 3 bases from J, the junction contained 6 bases not matched to a gene. The germline gives CDR1 SQVTM, CDR2 ANQGSEA. The CDR3 protein is CSVELAGARKETQYF. The CDR3 coding sequence is TGCAGCGTTGAACTAGCGGGAGCCCGAAAAGAGACCCAGTACTTC.

This chain joins TRBV13 and TRBJ2-7; D is perhaps TRBD1 (5 bases). Trimming removed 7 bases at V and 7 bases at J, with 26 bases between. The CDR3 has 16 amino acids. Germline CDR1 reads PRHDT; CDR2 reads FYEKMQ (reference sequence). The CDR3 reads CASKGESGVLDNEQYF. CDR3 coding DNA: TGTGCCAGCAAGGGTGAAAGTGGGGTTCTGGACAATGAGCAGTACTTC. The complete variable domain, with remaining parts taken from reference TRBV13 and TRBJ2-7, reads AAGVIQSPRHLIKEKRETATLKCYPIPRHDTVYWYQQGPGQDPQFLISFYEKMQSDKGSIPDRFSAQQFSDYHSELNMSSLELGDSALYFCASKGESGVLDNEQYFGPGTRLTVT.

Details on this clonotype: This clone may be a read error of a much larger clone one base away. CDR3 coding DNA: TGTGCCAGCATTCCGACGAGTACGGGTGAGCAGTTCTTC. It yields the protein CASIPTSTGEQFF. The J gene is TRBJ2-1, the V gene TRBV6-2 or TRBV6-3; unclear D gene. CDR3 length: 13 amino acids. CDR1 and CDR2 (germline): MNHEY, SVGEGT. Trimming took 7 bases from V and 9 from J, leaving 16 bases between them.

Comments on this clonotype: A much larger clone lies a single base off, so this may be a read error. This rearrangement joins TRBV10-3 to TRBJ2-2; TRBD1 aligns across 9 bases. The CDR3 loop spans 15 amino acids. With 8 bases clipped from V and 6 bases from J, the junction kept 10 bases outside the gene matches. In germline, CDR1 is ENHRY, CDR2 SYGVKD. CDR3 region: CAIGPDRGRAGELFF. CDR3 sequence (DNA): TGTGCCATCGGTCCGGACAGGGGTCGTGCCGGGGAGCTGTTTTTT.

The chain recombines TRBV28 with TRBJ2-7; 8 bases agree with TRBD2. Germline-derived CDR1 and CDR2 are MDHEN and SYDVKM. J lost 2 bases, V lost 7 bases, and 19 bases had no gene match. The CDR3 is made up of 18 amino acids. The CDR3 spells CASNIPGGRPTRAYEQYF. DNA for the CDR3: TGTGCCAGCAATATTCCCGGCGGGAGGCCAACGAGAGCCTACGAGCAGTACTTC.

This clonotype was counted between two and nine times. This chain joins TRBV20-1 and TRBJ2-2; TRBD2 might be the D (6 bases). Germline V gene data show CDR1 as DFQATT and CDR2 as SNEGSKA (reference sequence). The CDR3 has 16 amino acids. Between the trimmed V and J ends, which lost 0 bases and 2 bases, there was a span of 13 bases. As DNA, the CDR3 is TGCAGTGCTAGAGATCCTCTAGCGTTAAACACCGGGGAGCTGTTTTTT. Its translation is CSARDPLALNTGELFF.

The sample holds many counts of this clonotype. The rearrangement joins TRBV7-9 to TRBJ1-2; 7 bases are a match to TRBD1. J gave up 4 bases and V 6 bases, and 11 bases lay outside the gene matches. The CDR3 is made up of 15 amino acids. In germline, CDR1 is SEHNR, CDR2 FQNEAQ (reference sequence). The CDR3 spells CASRPSGTDSYGYTF. The CDR3 DNA reads TGTGCCAGCAGGCCATCCGGGACAGACTCCTATGGCTACACCTTC.

This chain connects TRBV15 to TRBJ2-5, with a tentative D call TRBD2 (6 bases). CDR3 length: 13 amino acids. Trimming pared 1 base from V and 5 bases from J, leaving 8 bases between. Germline V gene data show CDR1 as LNHNV and CDR2 as YYDKDF (reference sequence). The CDR3 DNA reads TGTGCCACCAGCAGAGGGCTAGCGGAGACCCAGTACTTC. This sequence encodes CATSRGLAETQYF.

Comment on this clonotype: A much bigger clone sits one base away, suggesting this may be a read error. The gene calls are TRBV14 and TRBJ2-5; tentative D call: TRBD1 (6 bases). The J call may be faulty, since TRBJ2-7 better matches the DNA end. The V gene's germline CDR1 is SGHDN and CDR2 FVKESK. The CDR3 is made up of 14 amino acids. CDR3 protein: CANSQGTGSYEQYF. DNA of the CDR3: TGTGCCAACAGCCAAGGTACAGGGAGCTACGAGCAGTACTTC.

The table lists this clonotype with a few counts. The chain employs TRBV4-2 and TRBJ2-5; D possibly corresponds to TRBD2 (5 bases). Trimming pared 4 bases from V and 1 base from J, leaving 19 bases between. This CDR3 region has 17 residues. CDR1 LGHNA and CDR2 YNFKEQ come from the germline V gene. The CDR3 DNA is TGTGCCAGCAGCCCCCAAAATCCGTCGGGATTCCAAGAGACCCAGTACTTC. This gives the protein CASSPQNPSGFQETQYF.

The chain links TRBV6-1 to TRBJ1-5; D remains ambiguous. CDR3 length: 17 residues. Trimming cost V 6 bases and J 6 bases, with 24 bases left between them. Germline V gene data show CDR1 as MNHNS and CDR2 as SASEGT. The CDR3 spells CASSPDIWEVHCQPQHF. DNA of the CDR3: TGTGCCAGCAGCCCAGACATTTGGGAGGTACACTGTCAGCCCCAGCATTTT.

This clonotype appeared a few times. The chain recombines TRBV7-9 with TRBJ1-5; tentatively, D is TRBD1 (5 bases). The CDR3 runs to 16 residues. Germline CDR1 reads SEHNR; CDR2 reads FQNEAQ (reference sequence). The germline V and J ends were trimmed by 1 base and 5 bases, with 15 bases remaining between them. CDR3 region: CASSLDSGTAYQPQHF. The CDR3 coding sequence is TGTGCCAGCAGCTTAGACTCCGGGACCGCATATCAGCCCCAGCATTTT.

This clonotype occurred many times. The chain has TRBV6-2 or TRBV6-3 and TRBJ2-7; D uncertain. Per germline, CDR1 MNHEY and CDR2 SVGEGT. The CDR3 sequence is 13 residues long. Deletions cut 0 bases from V and 4 bases from J, with 7 bases between. CDR3 region: CASSYSLGYEQYF. The CDR3 region has the DNA TGTGCCAGCAGTTACTCGCTCGGGTACGAGCAGTACTTC.

V gene TRBV16 combines with J gene TRBJ2-1, with D perhaps matching TRBD1 (5 bases). The J call may not be correct, given that the DNA end is closer to TRBJ2-7. CDR3 size: 16 residues. The germline V gene has CDR1 KGHSY and CDR2 FQNENV. CDR3 DNA: TGTGCCAGCAGCCAAGGCCAGGGTAGATCCTACAATGAGCAGTACTTC. Its protein product is CASSQGQGRSYNEQYF.

A few counts support this clonotype. The rearrangement joins TRBV2 to TRBJ1-1; D is ambiguous. Trimming stripped 6 bases from V and 1 base from J, with 9 bases between. This CDR3 contains 13 residues. CDR1 and CDR2 from the germline V gene are SNHLY and FYNNEI. The CDR3 region is CASSTKENTEAFF. The CDR3, as DNA: TGTGCCAGCAGCACCAAAGAGAACACTGAAGCTTTCTTT.

The V gene is TRBV29-1, the J gene TRBJ2-1, with TRBD2 as a possible D gene (5 bases). Trimming removed 2 bases at V and 7 bases at J, with 6 bases between. The CDR3 has 11 residues. Germline V gives CDR1 SQVTM, CDR2 ANQGSEA. The CDR3 sequence: CSVELANEQFF. In DNA, the CDR3 is TGCAGCGTTGAACTAGCAAATGAGCAGTTCTTC.

About this clonotype: Since a much larger clone is just one base distant, this may be a read error. The V call is TRBV20-1, the J call TRBJ2-7; D unresolved. Trimming left V 6 bases short and J 7 bases short, with 10 bases between. CDR1 is DFQATT and CDR2 is SNEGSKA in the germline V gene (reference sequence). The CDR3 sequence is 10 residues long. The CDR3 sequence: CSATFNEQYF. The CDR3, as DNA: TGCAGTGCCACCTTCAATGAGCAGTACTTC.